By its share, the clone carrying this T cell receptor beta chain is medium-sized. Its specificity is not known. The sample contains more than one DNA sequence encoding this CDR3. V shed 0 bases and J 3 bases; nucleotides not matched to a gene: 1. The CDR3 covers 15 residues. Per germline, CDR1 SGDLS and CDR2 YYNGEE. This record belongs to a study of cytomegalovirus exposure and HLA in healthy donors. At the level of the study: The platform used for the roughly 130 validation repertoires matched that of the approximately 640 first-cohort repertoires, a later analysis reported.

Method: immunoSEQ multiplex PCR; TCRdb's copy keeps in-frame clones and lacks some. This sample has roughly 150,000 clones, with roughly 91% found just once. Study-wide results and limits: Through in vitro validation, a few CMV-associated chains were shown to be specific for CMV antigens. Despite most TCR sequences being rare, some public TCRs occurred in many donors.

The material sequenced was PBMCs. The clonotype comes from a woman younger than 35 in good health and CMV-seropositive. The V and J genes are TRBV9 and TRBJ2-1; TRBD2 matches 9 bases. The CDR3 loop reads CASSVDSGGYNEQFF. The CDR3 nucleotides are TGTGCCAGCAGCGTAGATAGCGGGGGCTACAATGAGCAGTTCTTC.